This T cell receptor beta chain is drawn from a study of tumor and adjacent non-tumor tissue in lung cancer. This sample's RNA came from whole unsorted tissue. The normal lung tissue was taken more than 3 cm from the tumor edge. Three rounds of nested PCR, following a modified ARM-PCR protocol, produced the TCRbeta library. TCRdb ran MiXCR on the multiplex PCR reads and lists one entry per CDR3 protein. The sample has approximately 77,000 distinct CDR3 sequences, approximately 81% seen once. The V gene's germline CDR1 is SGHAT and CDR2 FQNNGV. The CDR3 has 14 amino acids. About this clonotype itself: At one end, the junction sequence differs from germline, possibly due to a read error.

The receptor was isolated from a man in his 60s with non-small cell lung cancer. This chain uses TRBV11-2 with TRBJ2-6; a weak D match, TRBD1 (5 bases). What was sequenced was distant non-tumor lung tissue. The CDR3 DNA is TGTGTCAGCAGTGATATCTGTGGGGCCAACGTCCTGACTTTT. Translation gives CVSSDICGANVLTF.